What follows are 2 T cell receptor beta chains derived from one specimen sequenced in a study of PD-1 blockade in classical Hodgkin lymphoma. Time point described: cycle 4 day 1 (C4D1), after five to seven weeks of nivolumab. No patient escaped relapse after autologous stem cell transplantation, and brentuximab vedotin exposure varied. Produced via immunoSEQ multiplex PCR; TCRdb's table is partial and in-frame only. The table records 45,000 or so clones, more than 70% of them present only once. Material: peripheral blood mononuclear cells (PBMCs), obtained before the fourth cycle of nivolumab. These receptors all stem from a human donor with classical Hodgkin lymphoma.

V usage is TRBV11-2 and J usage is TRBJ2-1; 7 bases are a match to TRBD2. The ends lost 6 bases at V and 3 bases at J; junction bases unmatched: 8. Germline CDR1 SGHAT, CDR2 FQNNGV. The CDR3 has 15 residues. In DNA, the CDR3 is TGTGCCAGCAGACACGGGACTAACTTCTACAATGAGCAGTTCTTC. This codes for CASRHGTNFYNEQFF.

The chain has TRBV19 and TRBJ1-2, with TRBD1 matching over 7 bases. CDR3 length: 14 residues. With V trimmed by 5 bases and J by 5 bases, 8 bases remained unmatched. CDR1 is LNHDA and CDR2 is SQIVND in the germline V gene (reference sequence). DNA for the CDR3: TGTGCCAGTAGTCCCGACAGGGCCGAATATGGCTACACCTTC. The encoded protein is CASSPDRAEYGYTF.